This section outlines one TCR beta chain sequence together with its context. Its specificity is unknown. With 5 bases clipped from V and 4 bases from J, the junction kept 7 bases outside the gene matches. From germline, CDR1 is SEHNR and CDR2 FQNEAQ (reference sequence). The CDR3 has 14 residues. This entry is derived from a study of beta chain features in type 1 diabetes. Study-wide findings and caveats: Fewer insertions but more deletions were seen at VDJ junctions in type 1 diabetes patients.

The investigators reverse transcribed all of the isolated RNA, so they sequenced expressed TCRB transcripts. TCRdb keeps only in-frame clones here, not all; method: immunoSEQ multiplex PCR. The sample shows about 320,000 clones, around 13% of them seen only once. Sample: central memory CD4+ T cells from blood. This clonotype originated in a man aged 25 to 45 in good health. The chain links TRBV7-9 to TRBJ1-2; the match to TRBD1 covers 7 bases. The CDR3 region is CASSPQGDSYGYTF. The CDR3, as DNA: TGTGCCAGCAGCCCCCAGGGGGACAGCTATGGCTACACCTTC.